This T cell receptor (beta chain) was sequenced in a study of early T cells in non-severe SARS-CoV-2 infection (dated by TCRdb to 2020 to 2022). Looking at the study overall: Bulk RNA from unsorted whole blood was used for TCR sequencing, so alpha and beta chains could not be paired. The investigation overall reported the following: VDJdb matching was skewed toward anti-spike CD8 responses and likely underestimated virus-specific expansions, missing private and CD4 specificities.

As regards this clonotype: It lacks a known antigen. No base quality information exists; no much larger clone differs at one position.

Trimming leaves V shorter by 2 bases and J shorter by 2 bases, with the junction holding 0 bases beyond the gene matches. CDR1 and CDR2 are read off the germline V gene as MNHNS and SASEGT. The cysteine opens and the phenylalanine closes a CDR3 of 15 amino acids. The kept DNA is CDR3 alone, 45 bases in frame from the first base. The study was a case-control design nested within a healthcare worker cohort in London, UK, with weekly nasopharyngeal swab PCR tests and blood sampling. Healthcare workers were recruited between 23 and 31 March 2020, during the week of the UK lockdown, and were followed weekly for up to about 15 weeks. The library was made by 5' RACE. The reads were generated on a NextSeq 500. In the TCR library protocol, unique molecular identifiers were attached to individual cDNA molecules to correct for PCR bias and sequencing error. Both TCR alpha and beta chains were sequenced, and tight co-correlation was observed between alpha and beta sequence abundances in each sample. On the authors' methods: Decombinator V4 was used to annotate TCR sequences for V gene, J gene and CDR3. Expanded TCRs were defined as changing significantly between any two time points under a Poisson model with p below 0.0001. Abundances of TCRs were expressed as counts per million after normalisation to the total number of TCRs sequenced in each sample. TRAV1-2 paired with TRAJ12, TRAJ20 or TRAJ33 defined MAIT TCRs, while TRAV10 paired with TRAJ18 defined iNKT TCRs. VDJdb, accessed 1 November 2021, was searched for CMV, EBV and SARS-CoV-2 annotated TCRs, excluding TCRs annotated for multiple antigens. TCRdb reprocessed the public reads (quality trimming at Q25 with fastp, clone calling with MiXCR) and kept in-frame beta chains. Each record represents a unique CDR3 protein, reported with the most common genes and DNA among its rows. TCRdb, not the authors, supplied the V and J calls. The sample table contains approximately 98,000 distinct CDR3 sequences; only one count was recorded for roughly an eighth of them. The ten largest clones represent around 3% of the sample.

Sequenced: whole blood. The sequence came from an adult who was a healthcare worker with PCR-confirmed SARS-CoV-2 infection or an uninfected control (not recorded which). The chain uses TRBV6-1 and TRBJ2-1, and 10 junction bases match TRBD2. Read as DNA, the sequence is TGTGCCAGCAGTGAAAGCGGGGGGGCCTACAATGAGCAGTTCTTC. The translation is CASSESGGAYNEQFF.